The 19 T cell receptor beta chains below come from one sample, sequenced in a study of spatial heterogeneity in lung cancer. This sample's time point: blood at routine non-recurrence follow-up after resection. TCRdb recomputed calls from the 5' RACE reads with MiXCR, one row per CDR3 protein. The table includes some 46,000 distinct CDR3 sequences, 12% detected once. The sequencing here drew on PBMCs, taken at follow-up. Receptor source: a male donor with early-stage non-small cell lung cancer.

This clonotype was seen repeatedly, ten times or more. The chain has TRBV20-1 and TRBJ2-7; either TRBD1 or TRBD2 may supply D (5 bases each). In germline, CDR1 is DFQATT, CDR2 SNEGSKA (reference sequence). V was shortened by 4 bases and J by 2 bases, with 9 bases between the two germline ends. The CDR3 totals 12 residues. The CDR3 DNA reads as TGCAGTGCTAATGGGGGTACCTACGAGCAGTACTTC. Residues: CSANGGTYEQYF.

This clonotype has at least ten counts. The chain joins TRBV3-1 to TRBJ1-2; D remains ambiguous. Trimming removed 1 base from V and 0 bases from J, with 9 bases in between. The CDR3 spans 15 residues. In germline, CDR1 is LGHDT, CDR2 YNNKEL (reference sequence). This CDR3 reads CASSQGPTTNYGYTF. The DNA for the CDR3 is TGTGCCAGCAGCCAAGGTCCTACAACTAACTATGGCTACACCTTC.

This clonotype was found many times. J is TRBJ1-6 and V is TRBV27, with D unresolved. The germline V gene has CDR1 MNHEY and CDR2 SMNVEV (reference sequence). Trimming pared 3 bases from V and 6 bases from J, leaving 12 bases between. The CDR3 is 15 residues long. The CDR3 DNA sequence: TGTGCCAGCAGTTTTGAATTTGAGGGTAATTCACCCCTCCACTTT. It codes for CASSFEFEGNSPLHF.

This clonotype was counted ten times or more. V gene TRBV12-3 or TRBV12-4 combines with J gene TRBJ2-1, with a possible D match to TRBD2 (5 bases). CDR3 length equals 15 residues. With 5 bases removed from V and 0 bases from J, the gap between germline ends came to 11 bases. The CDR3 protein is CASSPEVGSYNEQFF. DNA of the CDR3: TGTGCCAGCAGTCCGGAGGTGGGCTCCTACAATGAGCAGTTCTTC.

This clonotype was recorded a few times. The J gene is TRBJ2-5, the V gene TRBV6-6, with D hard to call. Germline-derived CDR1 and CDR2 are MNHNY and SVGAGI (reference sequence). V lost 5 bases, J lost 0 bases, and 10 bases lay in between. This CDR3 region has 14 residues. The CDR3 reads CASSVNSNQETQYF. CDR3 nucleotides: TGTGCCAGCAGTGTTAATTCAAACCAAGAGACCCAGTACTTC.

This clonotype was detected only a few times. The rearrangement uses TRBV18 and TRBJ2-7, with D perhaps TRBD2 (6 bases). This CDR3 spans 18 amino acids. V lost 4 bases and J lost 2, with 24 bases in between. CDR1 KGHSH and CDR2 LQKENI come from the germline V gene. The CDR3 coding sequence is TGTGCCAGCTCACGAGTGGTAACCCCTAGCGCATCAGCCTACGAGCAGTACTTC. Translating gives CASSRVVTPSASAYEQYF. Full variable domain (rest looked up from reference TRBV18 and TRBJ2-7): NAGVMQNPRHLVRRRGQEARLRCSPMKGHSHVYWYRQLPEEGLKFMVYLQKENIIDESGMPKERFSAEFPKEGPSILRIQQVVRGDSAAYFCASSRVVTPSASAYEQYFGPGTRLTVT.

The chain links TRBV7-2 to TRBJ1-1; D possibly corresponds to TRBD1 (6 bases). This CDR3 contains 14 residues. Germline-derived CDR1 and CDR2 are SGHTA and FQGNSA. V lost 2 bases and J 5 bases, leaving 12 bases between the germline ends. In DNA, the CDR3 is TGTGCCAGCAGCTTAATCCCAGGGGATACTGAAGCTTTCTTT. The encoded protein is CASSLIPGDTEAFF.

For this clonotype: The junction and the germline gene differ at one end; a read error may be behind it. This chain links TRBV2 with TRBJ2-2; the D gene is possibly TRBD1 (6 bases). Germline lookup yields CDR1 SNHLY and CDR2 FYNNEI. CDR3 length: 14 amino acids. The CDR3 loop is CAGSVDRGLGELFF. The DNA of the CDR3 is TGTGCCGGCAGTGTGGACAGAGGGCTCGGGGAGCTGTTTTTT.

The gene calls are TRBV6-6 and TRBJ2-4, with 9 bases fitting TRBD1. This CDR3 comprises 13 residues. V was pared by 7 bases and J by 4 bases, with 2 bases of the junction left unmatched. Germline V lookup: CDR1 MNHNY, CDR2 SVGAGI (reference sequence). The CDR3: CASTGQGKNIQYF. CDR3 coding DNA: TGTGCCAGCACCGGACAGGGGAAAAACATTCAGTACTTC.

This clonotype occurred a few times. The chain uses TRBV3-1 and TRBJ2-2; D uncertain. V lost 4 bases and J 1 base, leaving 13 bases between the germline ends. Looked up from germline, CDR1 is LGHDT and CDR2 is YNNKEL (reference sequence). This CDR3 region has 16 residues. DNA of the CDR3: TGTGCCAGCAGCCTGGGAAGACATTGGAACACCGGGGAGCTGTTTTTT. This gives the protein CASSLGRHWNTGELFF.

A few counts support this clonotype. This chain links TRBV7-9 with TRBJ1-4; D gene uncertain. Trimming took 2 bases from V and 0 from J, leaving 10 bases between them. CDR1 and CDR2 (germline): SEHNR, FQNEAQ (reference sequence). The CDR3 loop spans 16 amino acids. The CDR3 DNA sequence: TGTGCCAGCAGCTTAATTCCCCAGGCAACTAATGAAAAACTGTTTTTT. Protein product: CASSLIPQATNEKLFF. The whole variable domain, filled in from reference TRBV7-9 and TRBJ1-4, reads DTGVSQNPRHKITKRGQNVTFRCDPISEHNRLYWYRQTLGQGPEFLTYFQNEAQLEKSRLLSDRFSAERPKGSFSTLEIQRTEQGDSAMYLCASSLIPQATNEKLFFGSGTQLSVL.

Comments on this clonotype: A read error may explain this, as a much larger clone is one base away. The J gene is TRBJ2-7, the V gene TRBV20-1, with 7 nucleotides matching TRBD1. Trimming took 6 bases from V and 2 from J; bases not matched to a gene: 10. The CDR3 is 14 amino acids. Germline-derived CDR1 and CDR2 are DFQATT and SNEGSKA (reference sequence). The CDR3 coding sequence is TGCAGTGCCTGGGCAGGGACAGAAGCCTACGAGCAGTACTTC. Its protein is CSAWAGTEAYEQYF.

In this sample, this clonotype turned up many times. The chain employs TRBV20-1 and TRBJ2-3; no definite D call. Germline lookup yields CDR1 DFQATT and CDR2 SNEGSKA (reference sequence). This CDR3 spans 13 amino acids. Deletions cut 1 base from V and 6 bases from J, with 11 bases between. The CDR3 region has the DNA TGCAGTGCTAGAGTCCCTCTTATGGATACGCAGTATTTT. It encodes CSARVPLMDTQYF.

This clonotype was counted only a few times. The rearrangement joins TRBV6-5 to TRBJ2-6; D may be TRBD1 (5 bases). CDR1 is MNHEY and CDR2 is SVGAGI in the germline V gene. V dropped 6 bases and J dropped 0 bases, with 9 bases sitting between them. The CDR3 consists of 15 residues. CDR3 in DNA: TGTGCCAGCAGGGAAGACAGCTCTGGGGCCAACGTCCTGACTTTC. Translation gives CASREDSSGANVLTF.

This clonotype appeared many times. This chain links TRBV20-1 with TRBJ2-3, with 9 bases fitting TRBD2. V lost 0 bases and J lost 4; bases outside the gene matches: 8. This CDR3 contains 16 residues. In germline, CDR1 is DFQATT, CDR2 SNEGSKA (reference sequence). The CDR3 region has the DNA TGCAGTGCTAGAGAAGGGCAAGCGGGAGGATCAGATACGCAGTATTTT. Translated: CSAREGQAGGSDTQYF.

The rearrangement joins TRBV3-1 to TRBJ2-7, with 11 bases that match TRBD2. CDR1 is LGHDT, CDR2 YNNKEL, per germline (reference sequence). There are 17 residues in the CDR3. The V gene end was trimmed by 2 bases and the J gene end by 3 bases; junction bases not matched to a gene: 9. CDR3 in amino acids: CASSQFPGLAVFYEQYF. The CDR3 region has the DNA TGTGCCAGCAGCCAATTTCCGGGACTAGCGGTCTTCTACGAGCAGTACTTC.

This clonotype was seen only a few times. J is TRBJ1-6 and V is TRBV9; 8 bases match TRBD1. The V gene's germline CDR1 is SGDLS and CDR2 YYNGEE. With V trimmed by 4 bases and J by 5 bases, 8 bases remained unmatched. The CDR3 runs 16 residues. CDR3: CASSSRQGLDNSPLHF. Written as DNA, the CDR3 is TGTGCCAGCAGCTCGAGACAGGGGCTCGATAATTCACCCCTCCACTTT.

At least ten counts were recorded for this clonotype. The chain combines TRBV7-9 with TRBJ1-1; 7 nucleotides match TRBD1. The trim removed 5 bases at V and 4 bases at J, leaving 13 bases unmatched. Germline values: CDR1 SEHNR, CDR2 FQNEAQ (reference sequence). CDR3 length: 16 residues. Here the CDR3 reads CASSRGRQGRSTEAFF. DNA of the CDR3: TGTGCCAGCAGCCGCGGACGACAGGGAAGGTCCACTGAAGCTTTCTTT. Supplemented by reference TRBV7-9 and TRBJ1-1, the full variable domain reads DTGVSQNPRHKITKRGQNVTFRCDPISEHNRLYWYRQTLGQGPEFLTYFQNEAQLEKSRLLSDRFSAERPKGSFSTLEIQRTEQGDSAMYLCASSRGRQGRSTEAFFGQGTRLTVV.

The CDR3 loop reads CASSPVLPWNTEAFF. Written as DNA, the CDR3 is TGTGCCAGCAGCCCGGTACTCCCGTGGAACACTGAAGCTTTCTTT. This chain connects TRBV7-2 to TRBJ1-1; no clear D gene. The CDR3 consists of 15 residues. The germline V gene encodes CDR1 SGHTA and CDR2 FQGNSA. V dropped 5 bases and J dropped 1 base, with 14 bases sitting between them.